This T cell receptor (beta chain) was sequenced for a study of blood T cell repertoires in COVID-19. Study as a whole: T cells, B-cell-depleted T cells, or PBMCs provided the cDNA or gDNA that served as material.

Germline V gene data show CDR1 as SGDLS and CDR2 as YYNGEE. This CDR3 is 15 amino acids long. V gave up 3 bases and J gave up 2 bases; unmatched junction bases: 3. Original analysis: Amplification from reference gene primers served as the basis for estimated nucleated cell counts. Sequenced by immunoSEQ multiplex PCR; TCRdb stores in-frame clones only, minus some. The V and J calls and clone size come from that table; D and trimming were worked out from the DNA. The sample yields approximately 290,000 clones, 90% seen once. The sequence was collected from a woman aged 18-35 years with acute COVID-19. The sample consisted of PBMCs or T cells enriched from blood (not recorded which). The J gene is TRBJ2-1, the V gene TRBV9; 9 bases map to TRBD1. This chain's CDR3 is CASSARDRAYNEQFF. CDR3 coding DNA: TGTGCCAGCAGCGCCCGGGACAGGGCCTACAATGAGCAGTTCTTC.